This record concerns one T cell receptor beta chain sequence. The antigen is unknown. Drawn from each donor were roughly 9.4 milliliters of peripheral blood. Total RNA, at least 5 micrograms per sample, was extracted from PBMCs. Through a sample-barcoded 5' primer and a J-beta primer mix, a second PCR was run for roughly 7 to 11 cycles. TCRdb re-called the 5' RACE reads through MiXCR, storing one row per CDR3 protein. This table holds roughly 680,000 distinct CDR3 sequences, roughly half found once. This entry comes from a study of blood T cells in healthy people across ages. Notes on the study in general: Per-million-T-cell TCR beta diversity fell roughly linearly with age.

There are 13 residues in the CDR3. In germline, CDR1 is SQVTM, CDR2 ANQGSEA. The germline V and J ends were trimmed by 3 bases and 4 bases, with 9 bases remaining between them. The sample was blood. This sequence joins TRBV29-1 and TRBJ2-2; D is uncertain. This receptor was identified in an elderly woman in good health. The DNA of the CDR3 is TGCAGCGTTGACGGAGCGACCACCGGGGAGCTGTTTTTT. This gives the protein CSVDGATTGELFF.